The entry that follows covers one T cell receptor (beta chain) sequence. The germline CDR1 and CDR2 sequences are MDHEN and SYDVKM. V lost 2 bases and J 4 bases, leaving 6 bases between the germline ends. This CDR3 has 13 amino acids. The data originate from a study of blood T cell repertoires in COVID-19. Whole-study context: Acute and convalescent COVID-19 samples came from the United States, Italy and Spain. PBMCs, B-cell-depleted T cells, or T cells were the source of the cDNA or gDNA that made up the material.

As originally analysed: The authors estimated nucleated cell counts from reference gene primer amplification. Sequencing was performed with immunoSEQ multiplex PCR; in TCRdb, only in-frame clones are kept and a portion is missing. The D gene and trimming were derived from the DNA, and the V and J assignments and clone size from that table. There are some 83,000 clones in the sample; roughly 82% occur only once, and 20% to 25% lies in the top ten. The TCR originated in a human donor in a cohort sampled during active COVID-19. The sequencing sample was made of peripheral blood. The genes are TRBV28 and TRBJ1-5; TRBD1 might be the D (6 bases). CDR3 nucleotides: TGTGCCAGCAGTTTAGACAGGAATCAGCCCCAGCATTTT. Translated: CASSLDRNQPQHF.